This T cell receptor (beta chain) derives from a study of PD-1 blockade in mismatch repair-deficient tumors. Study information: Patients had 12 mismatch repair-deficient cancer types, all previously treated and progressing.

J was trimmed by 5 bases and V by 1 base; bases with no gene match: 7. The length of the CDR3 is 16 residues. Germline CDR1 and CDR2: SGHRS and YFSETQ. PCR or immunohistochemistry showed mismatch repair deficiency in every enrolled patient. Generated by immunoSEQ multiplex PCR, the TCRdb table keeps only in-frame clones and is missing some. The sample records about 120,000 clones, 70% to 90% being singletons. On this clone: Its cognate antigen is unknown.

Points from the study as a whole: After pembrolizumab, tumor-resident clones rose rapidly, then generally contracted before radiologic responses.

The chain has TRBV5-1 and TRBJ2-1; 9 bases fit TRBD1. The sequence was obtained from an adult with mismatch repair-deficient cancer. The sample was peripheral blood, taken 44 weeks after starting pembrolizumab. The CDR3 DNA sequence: TGCGCCAGCAGCTTGACCGGGACAGGGAAACACAATGAGCAGTTCTTC. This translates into CASSLTGTGKHNEQFF.